Following are 5 T cell receptor beta chains from one sample sequenced in a study of CD8 T cells in Susac syndrome. RNA, at about 0.45 to 1 ug, was reverse transcribed with random hexamers. MiXCR was run by TCRdb on the immunoSEQ multiplex PCR reads, yielding one entry per CDR3 protein. Of a few hundred thousand distinct CDR3 sequences listed, roughly nine tenths were seen once; the top ten hold less than 0.15%. Sequenced material: CD8+ T cells from PBMCs. Every receptor here comes from a human donor with multiple sclerosis.

This chain connects TRBV13 to TRBJ1-2; the D gene is possibly TRBD1 (5 bases). This CDR3 has 17 residues. CDR1 and CDR2 (germline): PRHDT, FYEKMQ (reference sequence). Trimming took 4 bases from V and 2 from J, leaving 20 bases between them. The CDR3 spells CASSSDMGQGGNYGYTF. The CDR3 bases are TGTGCCAGCAGCTCGGACATGGGGCAGGGCGGCAACTATGGCTACACCTTC.

The chain carries TRBV7-8 and TRBJ2-7; maybe TRBD2 (5 bases). Per the germline V gene, CDR1 is SGHVS and CDR2 is FQNEAQ. The CDR3 spans 16 residues. V lost 5 bases and J 3 bases, leaving 20 bases between the germline ends. In DNA form, the CDR3 reads TGTGCCAGCAGCCCAGCCGAGGGCTGGACCTACTACGAGCAGTACTTC. Translation: CASSPAEGWTYYEQYF.

This chain links TRBV11-2 with TRBJ1-2; 7 bases are shared with TRBD1. CDR3 length: 13 residues. Germline CDR1 is SGHAT and CDR2 is FQNNGV. V lost 5 bases to trimming and J lost 7 bases; unmatched junction nucleotides: 7. CDR3 sequence: CASSDREQGGYTF. CDR3 nucleotide sequence: TGTGCCAGCAGCGACAGGGAGCAGGGTGGCTACACCTTC. Together with reference TRBV11-2 and TRBJ1-2, the CDR3 gives the full variable domain: EAGVAQSPRYKIIEKRQSVAFWCNPISGHATLYWYQQILGQGPKLLIQFQNNGVVDDSQLPKDRFSAERLKGVDSTLKIQPAKLEDSAVYLCASSDREQGGYTFGSGTRLTVV.

This clonotype was picked up one time. This rearrangement joins TRBV12-3 or TRBV12-4 to TRBJ2-7; D gene uncertain. With 4 bases removed from V and 6 bases from J, the gap between germline ends came to 10 bases. The CDR3 is made up of 12 amino acids. The CDR3 loop reads CASSWVRSEQYF. The CDR3 DNA follows: TGTGCCAGCAGTTGGGTCAGAAGCGAGCAGTACTTC.

The chain employs TRBV19 and TRBJ2-5; a weak D match, TRBD2 (6 bases). With 6 bases removed from V and 5 bases from J, the gap between germline ends came to 19 bases. The germline V gene has CDR1 LNHDA and CDR2 SQIVND (reference sequence). CDR3 length equals 15 residues. The CDR3, as DNA: TGTGCCAGTAGCCCCGAGGAAGCGGGTCGGGAGACCCAGTACTTC. Its translation is CASSPEEAGRETQYF. Full variable domain (remainder filled in from reference TRBV19 and TRBJ2-5): DGGITQSPKYLFRKEGQNVTLSCEQNLNHDAMYWYRQDPGQGLRLIYYSQIVNDFQKGDIAEGYSVSREKKESFPLTVTSAQKNPTAFYLCASSPEEAGRETQYFGPGTRLLVL.